This T cell receptor (beta chain) was recovered during a study of control samples from healthy donors and cancer patients. Germline V gene sequence: CDR1 MNHEY, CDR2 SVGEGT. V shed 5 bases, J shed 4 bases, and the junction held 10 bases outside the gene matches. CDR3 length equals 15 residues. Libraries were prepared by immunoSEQ multiplex PCR; TCRdb keeps only in-frame clonotypes and omits some of them. The table lists roughly 80,000 clones, roughly 89% of them singletons. The chain carries TRBV6-2 or TRBV6-3 and TRBJ1-2; 7 nucleotides line up with TRBD1. The sample comprised blood. This clonotype originated in a man aged 50 to 59 in good health. The CDR3 loop is CASSTDRAQRYGYTF. CDR3 DNA sequence: TGTGCCAGCAGTACCGACAGGGCCCAACGCTATGGCTACACCTTC.